The clone carrying this TCR beta chain came up many times. The antigen remains undetermined. This sample stems from a study of T cells after yellow fever vaccination. Study-wide results and caveats: Abundant bulk-derived clonotypes could contaminate FACS-sorted repertoires. The booster saw the reappearance of most primary-vaccination clones (around 95% CD4, almost 90% CD8).

V lost 0 bases, J lost 1 base, and 9 bases lay in between. CDR3 length equals 15 residues. A single record per CDR3 protein comes from TCRdb applying MiXCR to the 5' RACE reads. Among around 320,000 distinct CDR3 sequences listed, approximately 4.5% were seen once. The rearrangement uses TRBV12-3 or TRBV12-4 and TRBJ2-5; perhaps TRBD2 as D (6 bases). The clonotype comes from a man in his late teens or twenties who received the YFV17D yellow fever vaccine. The specimen was PBMCs, collected 15 days after the yellow fever booster vaccination. The CDR3 DNA reads as TGTGCCAGCAGTTTAGCGCGGGACTTCCAAGAGACCCAGTACTTC. Protein: CASSLARDFQETQYF.